What follows is one T cell receptor (beta chain) and its context. Its target is unknown. Other DNA sequences in this specimen translate into the identical CDR3. The data were obtained in a study of shared clonotypes between healthy human individuals. The study's findings and limits: What naive subsets generally showed was a larger estimated richness than memory subsets showed. Blood was the sole source, and tissue repertoires probably differ.

The J segment lost 7 bases and the V segment lost 3 bases, leaving 5 bases of the junction unmatched. From germline, CDR1 is MNHEY and CDR2 SMNVEV (reference sequence). The CDR3 consists of 15 residues. The data were produced by immunoSEQ multiplex PCR, yet TCRdb's version contains in-frame clones alone and is incomplete. Here the sample spans under 2,000,000 clones, 85% to 95% being singletons. Naive CD8 cells lacked CD45RO, underwent positive selection for CCR7 and left out terminally differentiated effector memory CD45RA+ cells. The sequencing sample was made of naive CD8+ T cells sorted from blood. The source is a young man in good health. The chain uses TRBV27 and TRBJ1-6, with 8 bases aligning to TRBD1. The CDR3 region is CASSLSGGANSPLHF. The CDR3 bases are TGTGCCAGCAGTTTGTCAGGGGGCGCGAATTCACCCCTCCACTTT.